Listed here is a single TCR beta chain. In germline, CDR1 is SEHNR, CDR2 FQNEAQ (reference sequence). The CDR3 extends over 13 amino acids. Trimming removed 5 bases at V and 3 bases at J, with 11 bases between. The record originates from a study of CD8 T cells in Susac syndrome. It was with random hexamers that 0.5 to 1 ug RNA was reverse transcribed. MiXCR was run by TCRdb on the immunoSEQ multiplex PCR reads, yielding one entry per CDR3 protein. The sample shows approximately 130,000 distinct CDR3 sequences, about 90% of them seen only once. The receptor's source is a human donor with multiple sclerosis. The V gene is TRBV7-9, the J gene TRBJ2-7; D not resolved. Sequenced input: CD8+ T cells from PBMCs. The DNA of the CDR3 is TGTGCCAGCAGCCCGAAGGACCTCTACGAGCAGTACTTC. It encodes CASSPKDLYEQYF. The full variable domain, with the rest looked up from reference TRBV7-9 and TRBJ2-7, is DTGVSQNPRHKITKRGQNVTFRCDPISEHNRLYWYRQTLGQGPEFLTYFQNEAQLEKSRLLSDRFSAERPKGSFSTLEIQRTEQGDSAMYLCASSPKDLYEQYFGPGTRLTVT.